Included here is one T cell receptor beta chain sequence, with context. This clonotype was counted once. The antigen it binds to is not known. Base qualities are not provided; no much larger clone lies one nucleotide away. One read gives only weak evidence. These data originate in a study of T cells in Graves' hyperthyroidism and ophthalmopathy (dated by TCRdb to the late 2010s). Broadly, across the study: Peripheral blood was collected at initial diagnosis, before any treatment. To identify distinguishing TCR V-J signatures, a discovery cohort of about 95 patients was used, comprising under 45 with Graves' ophthalmopathy and some 60 with stable Graves' hyperthyroidism. An independent validation cohort of fewer than 20 hyperthyroidism patients and 17 patients who later progressed to ophthalmopathy tested prospective prediction of ophthalmopathy. The 90 or so discovery patients were randomly split 7:3 into training and test sets. In several Graves' hyperthyroidism patients, the study also compared T-cell repertoires from thyroid tissue with T-cell repertoires from blood. After sampling, hyperthyroidism patients received methimazole starting at 30 mg daily, and ophthalmopathy patients received high-dose intravenous methylprednisolone. The paper reports TCR Vbeta CDR3 sequencing of some 140 peripheral blood samples: under 45 ophthalmopathy, roughly 80 hyperthyroidism and 17 progressor patients.

Study-wide conclusions, independent of this receptor: In validation, the model predicted progression to ophthalmopathy with roughly 66% sensitivity and 72.22% specificity, a median of around six months before onset. A model built on a 13 V-J signature distinguished ophthalmopathy from stable hyperthyroidism, reaching 85% to 90% sensitivity and about 81% specificity in cross-validation and 80%/75% in testing. No statistical method was used to fix the sample size in advance, and group allocation was not hidden from the investigators. Most expanded thyroid clonotypes (frequency above 0.001) were also found in blood, which suggests that blood repertoires may mirror thyroid immune responses.

TCR beta CDR3 regions were amplified from RNA transcripts. The first round of RT-PCR for the TCR CDR3 was performed with the HTBI primer set and the Qiagen OneStep RT-PCR kit. The libraries were constructed in a second round of multiplex PCR and then size-selected and purified. Paired-end sequencing of the libraries was performed with 100 bp reads on an Illumina HiSeq2000. As for how the authors treated the data: SOAPnuke was used to process the raw data, with reads discarded if the reads contained adapters or uncalled bases, had a mean Phred below 15, or lacked an exact constant-primer or identifier match. COPE v1.2.5 was used to merge high-quality paired reads, and clonotypes were defined as unique nucleotide sequences. Clonotypes were aligned to IMGT TRBV, TRBD and TRBJ reference segments using MiTCR v1.1. The analysis included only V-J combinations with a frequency above 0.0001, which together covered approximately 99% of the repertoires. The TCS score was defined as the ratio of F50 (clonal expansion) to E x V (chaos), calculated using BLOSUM62-based TCRdist between CDR3 peptides within each V-J. Welch's t-statistics and random forest reduced roughly 500 V-J features to 10 to 15, which were used in a naive Bayes classifier (R e1071). In TCRdb, the public reads were trimmed at Q25 with fastp and aligned with MiXCR, with productive beta chains retained. Entries are consolidated by CDR3 protein sequence, retaining the most common genes and DNA. It is TCRdb's table, rather than the study itself, that gives the V and J calls and clone size. Here the sample has fewer than 250,000 distinct CDR3 sequences; roughly 17% occur a single time. Clones ranked in the top ten supply roughly 53% of the sample.

V is pruned by 5 bases and J by 5 bases, leaving 16 bases of the junction without a gene match. The CDR1 and CDR2 encoded by the germline V gene are MDHEN and SYDVKM. CDR3 length: 17 amino acids, cysteine to phenylalanine. Of the read, only the CDR3 DNA is kept; its 51 bases are in frame from base 1. Stable Graves' hyperthyroidism was defined as no progression to ophthalmopathy during 18 months of follow-up. Hyperthyroidism patients were newly diagnosed, had a disease duration of under 2 months, and were aged 18 to 65 years. The study excluded patients with uncontrolled infections, other autoimmune diseases, pregnancy or lactation. Diagnoses relied on clinical symptoms, serum thyroxine and TRAb, thyroid ultrasound and orbital computed tomography. Ficoll-Paque density gradient centrifugation was used to isolate PBMCs from approximately 11 ml of fresh peripheral blood. Total RNA was extracted with Trizol reagent, and quality was checked on an Agilent 2100 Bioanalyzer.

This clonotype was obtained from a man aged 50-59 years with Graves' hyperthyroidism. The specimen was blood. This receptor chain uses TRBV28 and TRBJ2-3; 7 bases in the middle match TRBD1. CDR3 region: CASSIQGGQIMGDTQYF. The DNA sequence reads TGTGCCAGCAGTATCCAAGGGGGCCAGATCATGGGAGATACGCAGTATTTT.